Included here is one T cell receptor beta chain sequence, with context. V gave up 6 bases and J gave up 1 base, with 12 bases separating them. Germline-derived CDR1 and CDR2 are MNHEY and SVGAGI. This CDR3 is 14 amino acids long. This sample stems from a study of T cell changes during pregnancy in multiple sclerosis. Only in-frame clones appear in the TCRdb table, and some are missing; sequencing was by immunoSEQ multiplex PCR. The data hold approximately 94,000 clones, with 92% observed a single time. The genes are TRBV6-5 and TRBJ1-1, with D possibly TRBD1 on 5 matching bases. Material: peripheral blood, obtained after pregnancy. This TCR was recovered from a female donor with multiple sclerosis, enrolled in a pregnancy study. CDR3 region: CASRSGLGNTEAFF. As DNA, the CDR3 is TGTGCCAGCAGATCAGGGTTAGGGAACACTGAAGCTTTCTTT.